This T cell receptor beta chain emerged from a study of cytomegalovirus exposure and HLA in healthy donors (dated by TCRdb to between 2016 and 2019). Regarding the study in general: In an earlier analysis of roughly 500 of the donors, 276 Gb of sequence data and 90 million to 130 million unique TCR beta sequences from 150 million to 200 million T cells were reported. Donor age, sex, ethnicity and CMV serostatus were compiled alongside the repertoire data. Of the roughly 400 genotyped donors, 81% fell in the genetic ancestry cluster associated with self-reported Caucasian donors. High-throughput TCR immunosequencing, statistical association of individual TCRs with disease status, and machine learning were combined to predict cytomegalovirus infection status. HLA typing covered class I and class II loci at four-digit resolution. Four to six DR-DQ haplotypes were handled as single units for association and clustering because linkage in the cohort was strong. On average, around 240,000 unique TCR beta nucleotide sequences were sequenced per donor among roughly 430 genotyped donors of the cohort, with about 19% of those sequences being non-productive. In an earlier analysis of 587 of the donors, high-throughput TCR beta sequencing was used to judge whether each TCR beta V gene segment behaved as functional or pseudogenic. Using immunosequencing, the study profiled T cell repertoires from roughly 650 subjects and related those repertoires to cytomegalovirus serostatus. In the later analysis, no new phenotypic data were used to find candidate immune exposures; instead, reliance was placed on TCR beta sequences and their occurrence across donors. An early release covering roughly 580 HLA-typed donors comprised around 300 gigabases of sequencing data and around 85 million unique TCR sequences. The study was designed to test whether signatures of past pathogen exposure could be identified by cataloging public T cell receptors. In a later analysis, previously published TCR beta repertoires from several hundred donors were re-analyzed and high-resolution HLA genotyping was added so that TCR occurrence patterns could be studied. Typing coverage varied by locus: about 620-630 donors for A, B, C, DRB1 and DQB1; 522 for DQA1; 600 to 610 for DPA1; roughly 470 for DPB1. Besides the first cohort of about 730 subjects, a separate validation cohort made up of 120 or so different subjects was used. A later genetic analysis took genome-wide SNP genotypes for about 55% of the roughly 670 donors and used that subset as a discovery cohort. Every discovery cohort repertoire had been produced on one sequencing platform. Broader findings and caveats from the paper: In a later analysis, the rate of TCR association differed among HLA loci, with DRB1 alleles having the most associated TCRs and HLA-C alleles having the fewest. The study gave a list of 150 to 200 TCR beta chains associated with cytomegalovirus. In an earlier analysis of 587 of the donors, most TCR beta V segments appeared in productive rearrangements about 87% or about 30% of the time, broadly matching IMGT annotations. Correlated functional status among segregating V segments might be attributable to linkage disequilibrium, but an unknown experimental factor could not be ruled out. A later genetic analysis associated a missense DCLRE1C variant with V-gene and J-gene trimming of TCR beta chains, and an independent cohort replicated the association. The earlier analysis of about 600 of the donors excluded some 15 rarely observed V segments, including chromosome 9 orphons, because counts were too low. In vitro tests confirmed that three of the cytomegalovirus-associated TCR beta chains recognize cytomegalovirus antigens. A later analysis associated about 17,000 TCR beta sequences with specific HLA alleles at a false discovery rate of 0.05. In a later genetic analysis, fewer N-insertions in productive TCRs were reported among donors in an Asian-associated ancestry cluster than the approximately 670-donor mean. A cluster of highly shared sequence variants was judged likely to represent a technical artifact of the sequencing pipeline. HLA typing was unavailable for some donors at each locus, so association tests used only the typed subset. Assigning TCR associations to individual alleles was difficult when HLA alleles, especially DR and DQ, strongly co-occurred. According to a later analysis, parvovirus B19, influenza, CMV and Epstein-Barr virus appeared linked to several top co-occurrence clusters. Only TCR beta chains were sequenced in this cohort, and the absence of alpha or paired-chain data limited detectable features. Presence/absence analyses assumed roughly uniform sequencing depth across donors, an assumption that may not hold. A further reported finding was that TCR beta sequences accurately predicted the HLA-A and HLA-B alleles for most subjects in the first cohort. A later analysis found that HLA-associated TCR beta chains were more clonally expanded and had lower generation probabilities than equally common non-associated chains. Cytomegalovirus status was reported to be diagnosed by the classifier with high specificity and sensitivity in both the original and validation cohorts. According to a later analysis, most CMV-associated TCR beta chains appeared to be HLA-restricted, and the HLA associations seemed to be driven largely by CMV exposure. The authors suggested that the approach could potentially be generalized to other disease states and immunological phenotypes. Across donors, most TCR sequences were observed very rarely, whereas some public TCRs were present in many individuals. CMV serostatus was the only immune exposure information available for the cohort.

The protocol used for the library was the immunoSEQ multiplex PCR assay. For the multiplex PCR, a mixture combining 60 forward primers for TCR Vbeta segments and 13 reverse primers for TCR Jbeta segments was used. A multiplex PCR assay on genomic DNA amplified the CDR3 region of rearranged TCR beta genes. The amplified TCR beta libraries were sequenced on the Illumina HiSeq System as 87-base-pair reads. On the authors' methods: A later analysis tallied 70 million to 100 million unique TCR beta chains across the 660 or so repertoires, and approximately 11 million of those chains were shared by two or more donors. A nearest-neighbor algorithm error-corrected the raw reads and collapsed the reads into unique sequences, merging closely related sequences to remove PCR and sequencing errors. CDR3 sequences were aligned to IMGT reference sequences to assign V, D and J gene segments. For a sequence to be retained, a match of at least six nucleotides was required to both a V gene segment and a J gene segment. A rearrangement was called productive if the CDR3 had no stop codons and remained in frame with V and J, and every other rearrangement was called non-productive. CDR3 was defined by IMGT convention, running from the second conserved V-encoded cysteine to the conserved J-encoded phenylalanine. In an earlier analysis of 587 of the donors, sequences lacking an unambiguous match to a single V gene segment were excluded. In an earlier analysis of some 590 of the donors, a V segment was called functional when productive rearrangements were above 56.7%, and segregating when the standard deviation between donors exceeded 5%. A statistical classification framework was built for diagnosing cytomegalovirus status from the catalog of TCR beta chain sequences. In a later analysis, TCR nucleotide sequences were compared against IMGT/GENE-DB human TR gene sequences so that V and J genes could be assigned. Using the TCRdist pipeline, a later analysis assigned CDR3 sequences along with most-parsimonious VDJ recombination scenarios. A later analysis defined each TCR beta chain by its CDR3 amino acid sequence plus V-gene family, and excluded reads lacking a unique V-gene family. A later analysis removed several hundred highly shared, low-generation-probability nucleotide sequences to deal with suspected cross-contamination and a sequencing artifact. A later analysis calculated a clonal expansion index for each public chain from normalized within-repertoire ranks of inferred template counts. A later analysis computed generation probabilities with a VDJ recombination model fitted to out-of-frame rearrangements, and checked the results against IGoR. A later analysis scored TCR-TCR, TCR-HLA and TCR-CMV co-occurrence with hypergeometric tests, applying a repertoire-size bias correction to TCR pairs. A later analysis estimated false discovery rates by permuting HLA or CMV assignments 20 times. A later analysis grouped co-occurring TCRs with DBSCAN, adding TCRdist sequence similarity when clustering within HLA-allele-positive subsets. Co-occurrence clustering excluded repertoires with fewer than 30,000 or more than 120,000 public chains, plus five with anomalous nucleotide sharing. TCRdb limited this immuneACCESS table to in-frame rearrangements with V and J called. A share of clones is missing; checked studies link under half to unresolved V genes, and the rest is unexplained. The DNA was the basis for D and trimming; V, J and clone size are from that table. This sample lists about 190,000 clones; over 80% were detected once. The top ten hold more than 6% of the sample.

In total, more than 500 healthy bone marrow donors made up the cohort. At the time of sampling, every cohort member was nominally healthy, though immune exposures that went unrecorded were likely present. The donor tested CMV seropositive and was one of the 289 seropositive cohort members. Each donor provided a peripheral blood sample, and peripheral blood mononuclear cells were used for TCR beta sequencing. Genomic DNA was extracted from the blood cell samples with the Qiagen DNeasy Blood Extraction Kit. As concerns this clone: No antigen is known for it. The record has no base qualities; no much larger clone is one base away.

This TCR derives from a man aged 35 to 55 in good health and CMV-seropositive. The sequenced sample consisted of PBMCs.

The DNA reads TGTGCCAGCAGCTTCGGACTAGCGGGATACAATGAGCAGTTCTTC. It translates to CASSFGLAGYNEQFF. Here the chain combines TRBV11-1 and TRBJ2-1, with 12 bases matching TRBD2. From the cysteine up to the phenylalanine, the CDR3 has a length of 15 residues. The CDR3 DNA has 45 bases and is translated from base 1. Germline trimming amounts to 3 bases on V and 4 bases on J, with 1 as the count of junction bases outside the gene matches. The germline V gene (reference sequence) specifies SGHAT as CDR1 and FQDESV as CDR2.